This T cell receptor (beta chain) was recovered during a study of spatial heterogeneity in lung cancer. Overall study: In cases with available follow-up PBMC samples, these were sequenced at a median of about two years after resection. The average count in raw reads for each unique TCR and UMI combination exceeded nine appearances. Study-level findings and limits: Ubiquitous expanded tumor TCRs surfaced in blood more at resection than they did at follow-up.

This clonotype has a count of ten or more. The target antigen is unknown. Time point defined: blood at routine non-recurrence follow-up after resection. Extraction of whole RNA from tumor, nontumor lung or frozen PBMC preceded unsorted sequencing. Deletions cut 8 bases from V and 4 bases from J, with 19 bases between. Germline CDR1 LGHDT, CDR2 YNNKEL (reference sequence). CDR3 length: 15 amino acids. Carried by each TCR cDNA molecule was a unique molecular identifier. TCRdb reanalysed the 5' RACE reads using MiXCR and keeps one entry per CDR3 protein. The sample consists of about 52,000 distinct CDR3 sequences, 7.4% of them appearing once.

The sequence came from a female donor with early-stage non-small cell lung cancer. The chain has TRBV3-1 and TRBJ2-3; D not resolved. The sample in question was PBMCs, obtained at follow-up. The CDR3 loop reads CASGTSGFGPDTQYF. DNA of the CDR3: TGTGCCAGCGGTACATCAGGTTTTGGGCCAGATACGCAGTATTTT.